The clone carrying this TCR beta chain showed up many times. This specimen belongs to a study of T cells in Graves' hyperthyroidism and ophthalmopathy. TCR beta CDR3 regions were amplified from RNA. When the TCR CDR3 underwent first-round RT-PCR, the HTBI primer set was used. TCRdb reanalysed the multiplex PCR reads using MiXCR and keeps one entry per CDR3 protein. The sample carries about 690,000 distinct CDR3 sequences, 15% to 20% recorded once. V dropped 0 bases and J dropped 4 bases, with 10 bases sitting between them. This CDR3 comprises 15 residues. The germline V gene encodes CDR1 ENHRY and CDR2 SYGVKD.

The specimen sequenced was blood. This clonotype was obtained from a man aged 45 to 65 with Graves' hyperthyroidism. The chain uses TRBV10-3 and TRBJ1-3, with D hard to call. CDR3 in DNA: TGTGCCATCAGTGAGTCGGACCTGACGGGAAACACCATATATTTT. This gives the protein CAISESDLTGNTIYF.